These T cell receptor beta chains were read from a single sample in a study of blood T cell repertoires in COVID-19. Assay used: immunoSEQ multiplex PCR; TCRdb lists only in-frame clones, some missing. The sample records 100,000 to 150,000 clones, around 80% being singletons. Material: peripheral blood. These receptors came from a man aged 45-65 years with acute or convalescent COVID-19. The CDR3 runs from the conserved cysteine through the conserved F or W. D genes are given only for firm matches. The listing skips clone size in some rows; elsewhere it reads once, few, many or a size class.

>TRBV2|NA|12|TRBJ2-5|NA
TGTGCCAGCAAAATTAGCCATGAGACCCAGTACTTC
CASKISHETQYF
>TRBV14|NA|18|TRBJ2-1|TRBD2
TGTGCCAGCAGCCAAGATGTTAACGGGACTAGCGGTTACAATGAGCAGTTCTTC
CASSQDVNGTSGYNEQFF
>TRBV6-1|NA|13|TRBJ2-1|TRBD1
TGTGCCAGCAGAAACACAGGGGTAAATGAGCAGTTCTTC
CASRNTGVNEQFF
>TRBV6-5|NA|14|TRBJ2-3|NA
TGTGCCAGCAGGATGGCGGCAAGCACAGATACGCAGTATTTT
CASRMAASTDTQYF
>TRBV2|NA|17|TRBJ2-1|TRBD2
TGTGCCAGCAGTGAACGCGCAGCGGGAGTCGGTATCAATGAGCAGTTCTTC
CASSERAAGVGINEQFF
>TRBV7-2|NA|15|TRBJ1-2|TRBD1
TGTGCCAGCAGCTTAGCGGTACAGGGGGCGGTGGGCTACACCTTC
CASSLAVQGAVGYTF
>TRBV5-1|NA|15|TRBJ2-7|TRBD2
TGCGCCAGCAGCTTCGGGACTAGCGGAACCTACGAGCAGTACTTC
CASSFGTSGTYEQYF
>TRBV12-3/TRBV12-4|NA|13|TRBJ2-1|NA
TGTGCCAGCAGTTTAGGGAGTGGTCTTGAGCAGTTCTTC
CASSLGSGLEQFF
>TRBV6-1|NA|15|TRBJ2-3|NA
TGTGCCAGCAGTGAAGCCCCGTTTGTCTTAGATACGCAGTATTTT
CASSEAPFVLDTQYF
>TRBV7-9|once|18|TRBJ1-1|NA
TGTGCCAGCAGCCGCGCGGGTGTCAGGGGTTCTGCGAACACTGAAGCTTTCTTT
CASSRAGVRGSANTEAFF
>TRBV4-2|NA|14|TRBJ2-5|NA
TGTGCCAGCAGCCAAGATGGGGGCTCCGAGACCCAGTACTTC
CASSQDGGSETQYF
>TRBV5-4|once|16|TRBJ2-5|TRBD2
TGTGCCAGCAGCCTCTATAGCGGGGCTCCTCAAGAGACCCAGTACTTC
CASSLYSGAPQETQYF
>TRBV6-1|NA|13|TRBJ1-2|TRBD1
TGTGCCAGCAGTGATGGGACAGGGGATGGCTACACCTTC
CASSDGTGDGYTF
>TRBV28|few|14|TRBJ2-7|TRBD2
TGTGCCAGCAGTTCAGAGACTAGCGGGAGGGCCCAGTACTTC
CASSSETSGRAQYF
>TRBV3-1/TRBV3-2|NA|16|TRBJ2-1|TRBD1
TGTGCCAGCAGCCAAAATCCGGGACAGGGGAACAATGAGCAGTTCTTC
CASSQNPGQGNNEQFF
>TRBV5-1|few|16|TRBJ2-3|TRBD2
TGCGCCAGCAGCTTGGGACTAGCGGGGGGCGTGGATACGCAGTATTTT
CASSLGLAGGVDTQYF
>TRBV28|NA|13|TRBJ1-4|NA
TGTGCCAGCAGTTTAGGGGCAGATGAAAAACTGTTTTTT
CASSLGADEKLFF
>TRBV5-1|NA|16|TRBJ2-1|TRBD2
TGCGCCAGCAGCTTGGCGACTAGCGGGAGATACAATGAGCAGTTCTTC
CASSLATSGRYNEQFF
>TRBV30|NA|14|TRBJ2-1|TRBD2
TGTGCCTGGAGTGGACTAGCTTTGCGGGATGAGCAGTTCTTC
CAWSGLALRDEQFF
>TRBV27|NA|14|TRBJ1-1|NA
TGTGCCAGCAGTTTCCTTGACAGAAGGACTGAAGCTTTCTTT
CASSFLDRRTEAFF
>TRBV5-1|NA|14|TRBJ2-7|NA
TGCGCCAGCAGCTTGGAGCCGAATTCCTACGAGCAGTACTTC
CASSLEPNSYEQYF
>TRBV27|NA|15|TRBJ1-2|TRBD1
TGTGCCAGCAGTTTAGTGACAGGGGGCATCTATGGCTACACCTTC
CASSLVTGGIYGYTF
>TRBV4-1|NA|16|TRBJ2-7|TRBD2
TGCGCCAGCGGCCCAGCCTTGGGGGAGGGCCCCTACGAGCAGTACTTC
CASGPALGEGPYEQYF
>TRBV5-6|NA|15|TRBJ2-3|NA
TGTGCCAGCAGCTCACTCCCAGGGTATCCAGATACGCAGTATTTT
CASSSLPGYPDTQYF
>TRBV11-1|few|12|TRBJ2-1|NA
TGTGCCAGCAGCTTTAGCTTGAATGAGCAGTTCTTC
CASSFSLNEQFF
>TRBV5-1|NA|14|TRBJ2-7|TRBD1
TGCGCCAGCAGTACGGGACAGGGAGTCAACGAGCAGTACTTC
CASSTGQGVNEQYF
>TRBV6-2/TRBV6-3|once|17|TRBJ2-7|NA
TGTGCCAGCAGTTACCCCGCTGATCAGGGCATGATCTACGAGCAGTACTTC
CASSYPADQGMIYEQYF
>TRBV9|NA|17|TRBJ1-6|TRBD1
TGTGCCAGCAGCGTCCTCCCCTCAGGGGGCGATAATTCACCCCTCCACTTT
CASSVLPSGGDNSPLHF
>TRBV3-1/TRBV3-2|NA|15|TRBJ2-5|NA
TGTGCCAGCAGCCCTAAAGTGGGAGGCGTGGAGACCCAGTACTTC
CASSPKVGGVETQYF
>TRBV6-1|NA|14|TRBJ2-3|NA
TGTGCCAGCAGTGAAGCGGCAGGGCCAGATACGCAGTATTTT
CASSEAAGPDTQYF
>TRBV15|NA|16|TRBJ2-4|NA
TGTGCCACCAGCAGAGAGTTTTGGCTAGCCAAAAACATTCAGTACTTC
CATSREFWLAKNIQYF
>TRBV2|NA|15|TRBJ2-1|TRBD2
TGTGCCAGCAGGCCGGGACTAGCGAGTAACAATGAGCAGTTCTTC
CASRPGLASNNEQFF
>TRBV10-1|few|12|TRBJ2-7|NA
TGCGCCAGCAGCGACAGCTCCTACGAGCAGTACTTC
CASSDSSYEQYF
>TRBV27|NA|13|TRBJ2-7|NA
TGTGCCAGCAGTTCAGAATTCTCCTACGAGCAGTACTTC
CASSSEFSYEQYF
>TRBV3-1/TRBV3-2|NA|18|TRBJ2-2|TRBD2
TGTGCCAGCAGCCAAGACTACCTAGCGGGGGGGCCCACCGGGGAGCTGTTTTTT
CASSQDYLAGGPTGELFF
>TRBV7-9|once|15|TRBJ2-3|TRBD1
TGTGCCAGCAGCTCAGGGGACAGCTTCACAGATACGCAGTATTTT
CASSSGDSFTDTQYF
>TRBV4-1|NA|15|TRBJ1-2|TRBD1
TGCGCCAGCAGCCAAAGCCCCGGGACAGACTATGGCTACACCTTC
CASSQSPGTDYGYTF
>TRBV27|NA|12|TRBJ1-6|NA
TGTGCCAGCAGTCAGATTAATTCACCCCTCCACTTT
CASSQINSPLHF
>TRBV10-1|NA|15|TRBJ2-1|TRBD2
TGCGCCAGCAGTCATTCAAGCGGGGGAAGTAATGAGCAGTTCTTC
CASSHSSGGSNEQFF
>TRBV12-3/TRBV12-4|once|13|TRBJ2-7|TRBD2
TGTGCCAGCACCTCGGGAGGGGGAGGCGAGCAGTACTTC
CASTSGGGGEQYF
>TRBV19|NA|14|TRBJ2-7|NA
TGTGCCAGTAGTAACCCCGGGAACTTCTACGAGCAGTACTTC
CASSNPGNFYEQYF
>TRBV2|NA|17|TRBJ1-2|NA
TGTGCCAGCAGTGAAGCCCAGGGCCAAATGAAATACTATGGCTACACCTTC
CASSEAQGQMKYYGYTF
>TRBV19|NA|13|TRBJ1-2|NA
TGTGCCAGTAGACAGGACAGAGGCTATGGCTACACCTTC
CASRQDRGYGYTF
>TRBV2|NA|14|TRBJ1-2|TRBD1
TGTGCCAGATCCCTAAACCAGGGGGTTTATGGCTACACCTTC
CARSLNQGVYGYTF
>TRBV25-1|NA|15|TRBJ2-5|NA
TGTGCCAGCAGTGAATGGGGAGACCGCCGAGAGACCCAGTACTTC
CASSEWGDRRETQYF
>TRBV4-2|NA|15|TRBJ1-5|TRBD1
TGTGCCAGCAGCCTTGGGACAGCTGACAATCAGCCCCAGCATTTT
CASSLGTADNQPQHF
>TRBV24-1|NA|16|TRBJ2-5|TRBD1
TGTGCCACCAGTGATCCCTGGACAGGGGGCGGAGAGACCCAGTACTTC
CATSDPWTGGGETQYF
>TRBV29-1|NA|13|TRBJ1-1|TRBD1
TGCAGCATCCCCAGGGGGCAGGGCACTGAAGCTTTCTTT
CSIPRGQGTEAFF
>TRBV2|NA|14|TRBJ2-7|TRBD2
TGTGCCAGCCGGACTAGCGGGAACTCCTACGAGCAGTACTTC
CASRTSGNSYEQYF
>TRBV18|NA|14|TRBJ1-6|TRBD1
TGTGCCAGCTCACCGGGACAGGGGAATTCACCCCTCCACTTT
CASSPGQGNSPLHF
>TRBV7-9|NA|15|TRBJ2-1|TRBD2
TGTGCCAGCAGCATTCTAGCGGGGGGCGGGTATGAGCAGTTCTTC
CASSILAGGGYEQFF
>TRBV2|NA|14|TRBJ2-3|NA
TGTGCCAGCAGCTTCACTAGTACGGCAGATACGCAGTATTTT
CASSFTSTADTQYF
>TRBV6-5|NA|12|TRBJ1-5|TRBD1
TGTGCCAGCAGCAGGGGCCGGGACAGAGCGCATTTT
CASSRGRDRAHF
>TRBV29-1|NA|16|TRBJ2-5|TRBD2
TGCAGCGTTGAAGATCTAAAGGGCGGGAGCAGAGGTCCCCAGTACTTC
CSVEDLKGGSRGPQYF
>TRBV19|NA|15|TRBJ1-4|NA
TGTGCCAGTAGTATAGACATAGCAACTAATGAAAAACTGTTTTTT
CASSIDIATNEKLFF